This T cell receptor beta chain was sequenced in a study of blood T cells in healthy people across ages. Findings of the study overall: TCR beta diversity tracked closely with naive T cell percentage. Diversity was estimated from one million T cells, and these estimates were considered underestimates. While age rose, TCR beta diversity per million T cells dropped in a roughly linear way.

Germline CDR1 and CDR2: SGDLS and YYNGEE. V was cut by 0 bases and J by 2 bases, with 13 bases left in between. The CDR3 spans 16 residues. About this clonotype itself: Its specificity is not known.

With a J-beta primer mix and a sample-barcoded 5' primer, a second PCR ran about 7 to 12 cycles. MiXCR, applied by TCRdb to the 5' RACE reads, yields one record per CDR3 protein. This table has about 1.5 million distinct CDR3 sequences, 35% to 45% appearing once. Sequencing was performed on blood. The TCR sequence derives from a woman between 18 and 29 years old in good health. The chain combines TRBV9 with TRBJ2-3; TRBD1 is a possible D gene (5 bases). For the CDR3, the DNA is TGTGCCAGCAGCGTAGGAGGAAGGGGAATCACAGATACGCAGTATTTT. Translating it yields CASSVGGRGITDTQYF.